The T cell receptor beta chain under discussion was sequenced for a study of Siglec-9 on CD8 T cells in melanoma. Points from the study as a whole: In melanoma tumors, a Siglec-9-marked effector memory CD8+ subset reportedly appeared to accumulate.

This clone was detected a few times. Its specificity is unknown. This CDR3 region has 15 residues. With V trimmed by 4 bases and J by 6 bases, 7 bases remained unmatched. The germline CDR1 and CDR2 sequences are MRHNA and SNTAGT. Generated by immunoSEQ multiplex PCR, the TCRdb table keeps only in-frame clones and is missing some. The sample lists under 1,500 clones; 55% to 65% were seen once. The V gene is TRBV6-4, the J gene TRBJ2-3, with 10 bases that match TRBD2. Specimen: Siglec-9+ CD8+ T cells sorted from blood. The TCR originated in a human donor in good health. CDR3 loop: CASSVSSGSIDTQYF. The CDR3 DNA reads as TGTGCCAGCAGTGTTTCTAGCGGGAGTATTGATACGCAGTATTTT.